One and the same sample provided the 5 T cell receptor beta chains below, sequenced in a study of blood T cell repertoires in COVID-19. Repertoires were generated with immunoSEQ multiplex PCR, while TCRdb's copy carries only in-frame clones and drops some. Among some 180,000 clones listed, almost 90% were seen once. The specimen sequenced was peripheral blood. These receptors were collected from a man aged 45-65 years with acute or convalescent COVID-19.

The chain combines TRBV6-5 with TRBJ1-6, with TRBD1 matching 8 bases. CDR3 length: 14 residues. Germline-derived CDR1 and CDR2 are MNHEY and SVGAGI. With V trimmed by 4 bases and J by 10 bases, 6 bases remained unmatched. CDR3: CASSSIQGGSPLHF. DNA for the CDR3: TGTGCCAGCAGTTCCATACAGGGGGGATCACCCCTCCACTTT.

This rearrangement joins TRBV7-2 to TRBJ2-7; 7 bases fit TRBD2. V gave up 5 bases and J gave up 4 bases; unmatched junction bases: 2. Germline V lookup: CDR1 SGHTA, CDR2 FQGNSA. The CDR3 spans 12 residues. CDR3 region: CASSQRGYEQYF. Written as DNA, the CDR3 is TGTGCCAGCAGCCAGCGGGGATACGAGCAGTACTTC.

The chain is built from TRBV7-2 and TRBJ1-6, with no clear D. Germline CDR1 SGHTA, CDR2 FQGNSA. This CDR3 comprises 14 residues. V shed 1 base and J shed 9 bases, with 10 bases lying between them. This CDR3 reads CASSLERLRSPLHF. CDR3 DNA sequence: TGTGCCAGCAGCTTAGAGAGGCTCCGTTCACCCCTCCACTTT.

The J gene is TRBJ1-1, the V gene TRBV5-6, with 10 bases matching TRBD1. The CDR3 runs to 16 residues. Unmatched junction bases numbered 11, after V lost 4 bases and J lost 5 bases. The germline gives CDR1 SGHDT, CDR2 YYEEEE. Here the CDR3 reads CASSPTGGYTRTEAFF. For the CDR3, the DNA is TGTGCCAGCAGCCCGACAGGGGGCTATACGAGGACTGAAGCTTTCTTT.

This rearrangement joins TRBV19 to TRBJ1-5, with D unresolved. Germline lookup yields CDR1 LNHDA and CDR2 SQIVND (reference sequence). Trimming cost V 4 bases and J 2 bases, with 12 bases left between them. The length of the CDR3 is 15 residues. The CDR3 region is CASSTLSVGNQPQHF. Written as DNA, the CDR3 is TGTGCCAGTAGTACCCTTAGCGTGGGCAATCAGCCCCAGCATTTT.